A single sample gave rise to the 4 T cell receptor beta chains below, sequenced in a study of T cell responses to AZD1222 COVID-19 vaccine (dated by TCRdb to the early 2020s). Libraries were built with the immunoSEQ multiplex PCR assay. TCRdb carries this immuneACCESS record with in-frame sequences only. Its versions omit some clonotypes, under half of them owing to an unresolved V gene in the studies checked, with the rest unexplained. The sample records approximately 200,000 clones, about nine tenths of which are singletons. The top ten constitute 2.5% to 3% of the sample. Read against the paper, the sample's time point label means: baseline before first vaccination. The treatment or condition label of this sample denotes: meningococcal conjugate vaccine given as trial control. This material consisted of peripheral blood, taken on day 0 of MenACWY control vaccination. The receptors come from an adult in good health.

The chain has TRBV14 and TRBJ1-2; D might be TRBD1 (6 bases). The CDR3 has 13 amino acids. Deletions cut 3 bases from V and 8 bases from J, with 13 bases between. Germline assignment: CDR1 SGHDN and CDR2 FVKESK. The CDR3 loop is CASSHRTVGGYTF. The CDR3 DNA sequence: TGTGCCAGCAGCCACCGGACAGTTGGAGGCTACACCTTC.

The chain combines TRBV4-1 with TRBJ2-7, with 11 bases that match TRBD2. V shed 4 bases and J 0 bases; nucleotides not matched to a gene: 5. Germline V CDR1 and CDR2: MGHRA, YSYEKL. CDR3 size: 16 residues. The CDR3 DNA reads TGCGCCAGCAGCCGAGGACTAGCGGGTGGCTCCTACGAGCAGTACTTC. Its translation is CASSRGLAGGSYEQYF.

J is TRBJ2-5 and V is TRBV9, with D perhaps TRBD1 or TRBD2 (5 bases each). Germline V CDR1 and CDR2: SGDLS, YYNGEE. Trimming took off 2 bases at V and 5 bases at J, with 19 bases between the two ends. This CDR3 is 16 amino acids long. This chain's CDR3 is CASSVDQGIREETQYF. The CDR3 region has the DNA TGTGCCAGCAGCGTCGATCAGGGTATCAGGGAGGAGACCCAGTACTTC.

This chain connects TRBV28 to TRBJ2-1; TRBD1 agrees at 12 bases. Germline V CDR1 and CDR2: MDHEN, SYDVKM. The V gene end was trimmed by 5 bases and the J gene end by 8 bases; junction bases not matched to a gene: 7. CDR3 length: 15 amino acids. CDR3 sequence reads: CASSEGQGAVDEQFF. CDR3 nucleotides: TGTGCCAGCAGTGAGGGACAGGGGGCGGTGGATGAGCAGTTCTTC.